The rows below give T cell receptor beta chains drawn from one sample of a study of blood T cells in healthy people across ages. From the 5' RACE reads, TCRdb called clonotypes with MiXCR, one entry per CDR3 protein. Among around 1.7 million distinct CDR3 sequences listed, 28% were seen once. The sample consisted of blood. The receptors were sampled from a woman aged 25-40 years in good health. CDR3s leave out the opening cysteine and the closing phenylalanine or tryptophan. The order of the fields is clone size, J gene, V gene, CDR3 protein. Expanded clones are given a class, and other clones once, few, many or no size at all.

clone size: many
J gene: TRBJ2-7
V gene: TRBV15
CDR3 protein: ATNAKGSYEQY

clone size: many
J gene: TRBJ2-6
V gene: TRBV12-3/TRBV12-4
CDR3 protein: AYGLADPSGANVLT

clone size: .
J gene: .
V gene: TRBV6-5
CDR3 protein: ASSYSGTSGRNEQY

clone size: .
J gene: TRBJ2-1
V gene: TRBV12-3/TRBV12-4
CDR3 protein: ASSLIGMASGYSYNEQF

clone size: .
J gene: TRBJ2-7
V gene: TRBV10-3
CDR3 protein: AISDPGRSGYEQY

clone size: .
J gene: TRBJ2-1
V gene: TRBV10-2
CDR3 protein: AISKAGYNEQF

clone size: .
J gene: TRBJ1-1
V gene: TRBV12-3/TRBV12-4
CDR3 protein: DSSARLGSAEAF

clone size: few
J gene: TRBJ2-4
V gene: TRBV5-1
CDR3 protein: ASSLGTLGAKNIQY

clone size: many
J gene: TRBJ2-7
V gene: TRBV7-3
CDR3 protein: ASSLMGAAYEQY

clone size: few
J gene: TRBJ2-1
V gene: TRBV6-5
CDR3 protein: ASTSGVGNEQF

clone size: .
J gene: TRBJ1-4
V gene: TRBV6-1
CDR3 protein: ASSETVTAELF

clone size: .
J gene: TRBJ2-7
V gene: TRBV7-9
CDR3 protein: ASSSGTGTEQY

clone size: .
J gene: TRBJ1-1
V gene: TRBV30
CDR3 protein: AWTGGNEAF

clone size: .
J gene: TRBJ2-1
V gene: TRBV5-1
CDR3 protein: ASTPGKGTVSYDEQF

clone size: few
J gene: TRBJ2-7
V gene: TRBV13
CDR3 protein: ASSLEDNEQY

clone size: few
J gene: TRBJ2-2
V gene: TRBV5-1
CDR3 protein: ASSLDGTSTGELF

clone size: .
J gene: TRBJ2-7
V gene: TRBV28
CDR3 protein: AGSHNKNDRTYEQY

clone size: .
J gene: TRBJ1-5
V gene: TRBV20-1
CDR3 protein: SALRTGRTNQPQH

clone size: many
J gene: TRBJ2-7
V gene: TRBV12-3/TRBV12-4
CDR3 protein: ASSLGVWAPEAYEQY

clone size: many
J gene: TRBJ2-1
V gene: TRBV7-9
CDR3 protein: ASSLKGPQF

clone size: few
J gene: TRBJ1-1
V gene: TRBV20-1
CDR3 protein: SAARRHRRTEAF

clone size: .
J gene: TRBJ2-1
V gene: TRBV10-3
CDR3 protein: ASDPGHYNEQF

clone size: few
J gene: TRBJ2-1
V gene: TRBV7-2
CDR3 protein: AGSFLAGGQGSYNEQF

clone size: .
J gene: TRBJ2-3
V gene: TRBV2
CDR3 protein: AARKWGPGTRTDTQY

clone size: .
J gene: TRBJ2-2
V gene: TRBV5-1
CDR3 protein: ASSFPKDGGANTGELF

clone size: .
J gene: TRBJ1-4
V gene: TRBV12-3/TRBV12-4
CDR3 protein: ASSSGPGRLNEKLF

clone size: .
J gene: TRBJ1-2
V gene: TRBV28
CDR3 protein: ASSSMTRGYT

clone size: .
J gene: TRBJ2-3
V gene: TRBV20-1
CDR3 protein: SAQTPIAHTQY

clone size: few
J gene: TRBJ2-5
V gene: TRBV9
CDR3 protein: ASSDPLSGSASETQY

clone size: .
J gene: TRBJ2-3
V gene: TRBV7-9
CDR3 protein: ASSKTSEGTDTQY

clone size: .
J gene: TRBJ2-3
V gene: TRBV6-5
CDR3 protein: ASSYTLNSDSKQNTQY

clone size: .
J gene: TRBJ1-2
V gene: TRBV3-1
CDR3 protein: ASSQWDSPNYGYT

clone size: .
J gene: TRBJ2-2
V gene: TRBV7-8
CDR3 protein: ASSLAADLRGELF

clone size: .
J gene: TRBJ1-2
V gene: TRBV24-1
CDR3 protein: ATSDTGSGYT

clone size: .
J gene: TRBJ1-1
V gene: TRBV11-2
CDR3 protein: ASSLPDINTEAF

clone size: .
J gene: TRBJ1-1
V gene: TRBV2
CDR3 protein: ASSRDSSLAF

clone size: once
J gene: TRBJ1-5
V gene: TRBV20-1
CDR3 protein: SARGQPGQPQH

clone size: few
J gene: TRBJ2-1
V gene: TRBV12-3/TRBV12-4
CDR3 protein: ASSSTEQF

clone size: .
J gene: TRBJ1-5
V gene: TRBV20-1
CDR3 protein: SAAPTGTGQPQH

clone size: .
J gene: TRBJ1-4
V gene: TRBV5-1
CDR3 protein: ASSPGGRSEKLF

clone size: many
J gene: TRBJ2-1
V gene: TRBV6-1
CDR3 protein: ASMTGPAYNEQF

clone size: few
J gene: TRBJ2-1
V gene: TRBV28
CDR3 protein: ASSLDSSAGVNEQF

clone size: few
J gene: TRBJ2-3
V gene: TRBV20-1
CDR3 protein: GASRSGDGNTQY

clone size: few
J gene: TRBJ1-2
V gene: TRBV19
CDR3 protein: ASRRGQGASNYGYT

clone size: many
J gene: TRBJ2-7
V gene: TRBV6-5
CDR3 protein: ASSPGLIYEQY

clone size: few
J gene: TRBJ1-1
V gene: TRBV5-1
CDR3 protein: ASSIGQTEAF

clone size: .
J gene: TRBJ2-7
V gene: TRBV5-1
CDR3 protein: ASSFGSTSSYEQY

clone size: few
J gene: TRBJ2-6
V gene: TRBV7-9
CDR3 protein: ASSLQTGGSGANVLT

clone size: few
J gene: TRBJ2-1
V gene: TRBV24-1
CDR3 protein: ATSDGNSGAMSSYNEQF

clone size: few
J gene: TRBJ2-7
V gene: TRBV28
CDR3 protein: ASSLDLAGGEQY

clone size: few
J gene: TRBJ2-7
V gene: TRBV20-1
CDR3 protein: SATGTSLAYEQY

clone size: few
J gene: TRBJ2-3
V gene: TRBV3-1
CDR3 protein: ASSFGLAGIQDTQY

clone size: few
J gene: TRBJ2-7
V gene: TRBV7-2
CDR3 protein: ASSSRGARSYEQY

clone size: few
J gene: TRBJ2-7
V gene: TRBV7-2
CDR3 protein: ASSLAISSGKGNEQY

clone size: few
J gene: TRBJ2-3
V gene: TRBV12-3/TRBV12-4
CDR3 protein: ASSATGKDTQY

clone size: .
J gene: TRBJ1-1
V gene: TRBV14
CDR3 protein: ASKKLGVSMNTEAF

clone size: .
J gene: TRBJ1-4
V gene: TRBV20-1
CDR3 protein: SATQGATTNEKLF

clone size: many
J gene: TRBJ2-7
V gene: TRBV29-1
CDR3 protein: SVSRDRAYEQY

clone size: .
J gene: TRBJ1-6
V gene: TRBV14
CDR3 protein: ASSQVGREHSPLH

clone size: few
J gene: TRBJ2-3
V gene: TRBV4-2
CDR3 protein: ASSQDSLAGSTDTQY